Below, 22 T cell receptor beta chains from the same sample are listed, as sequenced in a study of T cell repertoires in cytomegalovirus infection. Using its own MiXCR run on the reads, TCRdb lists one record per CDR3 protein. This sample has approximately 250,000 distinct CDR3 sequences, with approximately 24% found just once. The material sequenced was CD8+ T cells from PBMCs. These receptors came from a human donor in good health (CMV status not recorded). Some clones in this sample may be carry-over from other donors' samples.

The chain links TRBV6-5 to TRBJ2-5; 9 bases map to TRBD1. The length of the CDR3 is 16 residues. The junction had 10 bases not matched to a gene; V was cut back by 6 bases and J by 2 bases. Germline CDR1 reads MNHEY; CDR2 reads SVGAGI. The CDR3 loop is CASRQGARPPQETQYF. In nucleotides, the CDR3 is TGTGCCAGCAGACAGGGGGCGCGCCCCCCTCAAGAGACCCAGTACTTC.

About this clonotype itself: It is likely a read error, because the conserved phenylalanine at the end of the CDR3 is missing. The limits of the CDR3 on the DNA are not certain, so only TCRdb's listed CDR3 is given. The chain carries TRBV20-1 and TRBJ2-3; the tabulated D call, TRBD2, remains unverified against the DNA. The germline V gene encodes CDR1 DFQATT and CDR2 SNEGSKA (reference sequence). The CDR3 adds up to 15 amino acids, both ends counted. This chain's CDR3 is CSARPLGLAGVSWYI.

On this clonotype: A much larger clone lies one base from this, so it may be a read error. V and J are TRBV7-6 and TRBJ2-5, with D uncertain. The CDR3 is made up of 13 amino acids. Looked up from germline, CDR1 is SGHVS and CDR2 is FNYEAQ. The CDR3 nucleotides read TGTGTCAGCAGCATCCGCCCCAGGGAGACCCAGTACTTC. Its translation: CVSSIRPRETQYF.

This clonotype was seen many times. The chain is built from TRBV7-6 and TRBJ2-5; TRBD1 matches 7 bases. The V gene end was trimmed by 7 bases and the J gene end by 8 bases; junction bases not matched to a gene: 4. CDR3 size: 11 residues. Germline V gene lookup returns CDR1 SGHVS and CDR2 FNYEAQ. The DNA of the CDR3 is TGTGCCAGCATCTCAGGGGGTACCCAGTACTTC. It translates to CASISGGTQYF.

The chain joins TRBV7-9 to TRBJ2-1, with TRBD2 matching over 10 bases. The CDR3 runs to 16 residues. The germline CDR1 and CDR2 sequences are SEHNR and FQNEAQ (reference sequence). Trimming took 2 bases from V and 0 from J; bases not matched to a gene: 1. The CDR3: CASSLIAGGSYNEQFF. The CDR3 DNA follows: TGTGCCAGCAGCTTAATAGCGGGGGGCTCCTACAATGAGCAGTTCTTC.

This clonotype has a handful of counts. The chain uses TRBV12-3 or TRBV12-4 and TRBJ2-3, with D possibly matching TRBD2 (6 bases). The V end was cut by 0 bases, the J end by 2 bases, with 9 bases between. The CDR3 sequence is 15 residues long. Here the CDR3 DNA reads TGTGCCAGCAGTTTAGCGGCGGGATACACAGATACGCAGTATTTT. Amino acid sequence: CASSLAAGYTDTQYF.

The chain employs TRBV5-4 and TRBJ2-3; 11 bases line up with TRBD2. This CDR3 comprises 17 residues. Germline CDR1 reads SGHNT; CDR2 reads YYREEE (reference sequence). V lost 10 bases to trimming and J lost 2 bases; unmatched junction nucleotides: 15. Here the CDR3 reads CAWGGLAGGPITDTQYF. The CDR3 DNA reads TGTGCCTGGGGGGGGCTAGCGGGGGGACCCATCACAGATACGCAGTATTTT.

This clonotype was detected ten times or more. This sequence joins TRBV6-5 and TRBJ2-7; 9 nucleotides align to TRBD1. Losses at the gene ends were 6 bases for V and 2 bases for J; bases not matched to a gene: 11. Germline V gives CDR1 MNHEY, CDR2 SVGAGI. CDR3 length equals 16 residues. This chain's CDR3 is CASRPSGTGWAYEQYF. CDR3 DNA: TGTGCCAGCAGACCCTCCGGGACAGGGTGGGCCTACGAGCAGTACTTC.

In its sample, this clonotype was seen many times. The V and J genes are TRBV20-1 and TRBJ2-7, with D unclear. The CDR3 extends over 11 amino acids. CDR1 and CDR2 from the germline V gene are DFQATT and SNEGSKA (reference sequence). Between the trimmed V and J ends, which lost 6 bases and 11 bases, there was a span of 17 bases. CDR3 residues: CSAPIGLMKYF. Here the CDR3 DNA reads TGCAGTGCCCCTATCGGGCTGATGAAGTACTTC.

The chain is built from TRBV5-6 and TRBJ2-7, with D perhaps being TRBD1 or TRBD2 (5 bases each). CDR1 and CDR2 from the germline V gene are SGHDT and YYEEEE. CDR3 length equals 13 residues. V was cut by 4 bases and J by 0 bases, with 8 bases left in between. In DNA, the CDR3 is TGTGCCAGCAGCGTTGGGACCTCCTACGAGCAGTACTTC. The encoded protein is CASSVGTSYEQYF.

The genes are TRBV29-1 and TRBJ2-1; 9 nucleotides line up with TRBD2. The CDR3 is 15 residues long. The V gene end was trimmed by 6 bases and the J gene end by 1 base; junction bases not matched to a gene: 7. The germline V gene encodes CDR1 SQVTM and CDR2 ANQGSEA. The chain's CDR3 is CSVLAGALSYNEQFF. The CDR3 DNA follows: TGCAGCGTCTTAGCGGGGGCGTTATCCTACAATGAGCAGTTCTTC.

This clonotype was seen at least ten times. This chain uses TRBV28 with TRBJ2-7; D might be TRBD1 or TRBD2, each matching 5 bases. V shed 5 bases and J shed 5 bases, with 16 bases lying between them. CDR3 length: 14 amino acids. Per the germline V gene, CDR1 is MDHEN and CDR2 is SYDVKM. Here the CDR3 reads CASSQLGTYNEQYF. The CDR3 nucleotides read TGTGCCAGCAGTCAACTTGGGACCTACAACGAGCAGTACTTC.

This clonotype was observed a few times. The V and J genes are TRBV19 and TRBJ2-1, with 11 bases matching TRBD2. This CDR3 has 14 residues. With V trimmed by 10 bases and J by 4 bases, 6 bases remained unmatched. Germline V gives CDR1 LNHDA, CDR2 SQIVND (reference sequence). CDR3 sequence: CATQLAGGYNEQFF. The CDR3 nucleotides read TGTGCCACCCAGCTAGCGGGGGGATACAATGAGCAGTTCTTC. The full variable domain, its missing parts supplied by reference TRBV19 and TRBJ2-1, is DGGITQSPKYLFRKEGQNVTLSCEQNLNHDAMYWYRQDPGQGLRLIYYSQIVNDFQKGDIAEGYSVSREKKESFPLTVTSAQKNPTAFYLCATQLAGGYNEQFFGPGTRLTVL.

This clonotype was counted at least ten times. This chain uses TRBV7-8 with TRBJ1-1, with D uncertain. Germline V gene lookup returns CDR1 SGHVS and CDR2 FQNEAQ. The CDR3 extends over 13 amino acids. V was trimmed by 0 bases and J by 6 bases, leaving 8 bases between them. CDR3 sequence reads: CASSLALRAEAFF. The CDR3 nucleotides are TGTGCCAGCAGCTTAGCTCTACGAGCTGAAGCTTTCTTT.

This clonotype was seen many times. The chain links TRBV6-5 to TRBJ2-1; 13 nucleotides agree with TRBD2. Per germline, CDR1 MNHEY and CDR2 SVGAGI. This CDR3 is built from 15 residues. J was trimmed by 8 bases and V by 4 bases; bases with no gene match: 5. The CDR3 DNA is TGTGCCAGCAGTTTCGGGACTAGCGGGGTCTATGAGCAGTTCTTC. It encodes CASSFGTSGVYEQFF.

CDR3 sequence: CASSPGQAYNEQFF. The CDR3 region has the DNA TGTGCCAGCAGTCCGGGACAGGCCTACAATGAGCAGTTCTTC. This rearrangement joins TRBV7-9 to TRBJ2-1; TRBD1 agrees at 8 bases. CDR3 length: 14 residues. V lost 6 bases to trimming and J lost 2 bases; unmatched junction nucleotides: 3. Germline V lookup: CDR1 SEHNR, CDR2 FQNEAQ (reference sequence).

This clonotype appeared a few times. This sequence joins TRBV7-9 and TRBJ1-1; possibly TRBD1 for D (6 bases). The germline V and J ends were trimmed by 7 bases and 7 bases, with 10 bases remaining between them. CDR3 length: 11 residues. Germline lookup yields CDR1 SEHNR and CDR2 FQNEAQ (reference sequence). CDR3 sequence: CASIGDIEAFF. CDR3 sequence (DNA): TGTGCCAGCATAGGGGACATTGAAGCTTTCTTT.

This clonotype turned up a few times. CDR3 sequence (DNA): TGTGCCAGCAGTGATACTGCCTACGAGCAGTACTTC. Translation: CASSDTAYEQYF. The genes are TRBV2 and TRBJ2-7, with no clear D. This CDR3 region has 12 residues. V lost 3 bases and J 2 bases, leaving 5 bases between the germline ends. The germline V gene encodes CDR1 SNHLY and CDR2 FYNNEI.

A few counts support this clonotype. The rearrangement joins TRBV7-9 to TRBJ2-3; D gene uncertain. This CDR3 contains 13 residues. From germline, CDR1 is SEHNR and CDR2 FQNEAQ (reference sequence). V lost 3 bases and J 5 bases, leaving 9 bases between the germline ends. CDR3 sequence reads: CASSLTLEDTQYF. CDR3 sequence (DNA): TGTGCCAGCAGCTTGACCCTCGAAGATACGCAGTATTTT.

This clonotype was seen at least ten times. The CDR3 DNA reads as TGTGCCAGCAGCTTTTGGGTGGGGGAAGCTTTCTTT. Encoded protein: CASSFWVGEAFF. The chain combines TRBV7-8 with TRBJ1-1; D call uncertain. The CDR3 length is 12 residues. Germline V gene data show CDR1 as SGHVS and CDR2 as FQNEAQ. The V gene lost 3 bases and the J gene lost 8 bases, with 10 bases spanning the gap.

This chain connects TRBV7-9 to TRBJ2-2; D may be TRBD1 or TRBD2 (6 bases each). The V end lost 9 bases, the J end lost 0 bases, and 17 bases lay between the germline ends. The length of the CDR3 is 16 residues. Germline V lookup: CDR1 SEHNR, CDR2 FQNEAQ (reference sequence). The CDR3 is CARGGDGQSNTGELFF. The CDR3 coding sequence is TGTGCCAGGGGGGGAGACGGACAGTCGAACACCGGGGAGCTGTTTTTT.

This clonotype was detected only once. This chain joins TRBV7-9 and TRBJ2-7; D ambiguous. The CDR3 runs to 15 residues. V lost 4 bases and J lost 6, with 19 bases in between. Germline CDR1 reads SEHNR; CDR2 reads FQNEAQ (reference sequence). CDR3 amino acids: CASSWAGPKGLEQYF. In nucleotides, the CDR3 is TGTGCCAGCAGCTGGGCCGGGCCCAAAGGGCTCGAGCAGTACTTC.